The clone carrying this TCR beta chain was detected ten times or more. TCRdb re-analysed the 5' RACE reads in MiXCR, keeping a single row per CDR3 protein. The data contain some 110,000 distinct CDR3 sequences, 7.2% of them seen just once; the ten biggest clones take up approximately 3%. The source of the sample is a study of T cells after yellow fever vaccination. Trimming removed 2 bases from V and 5 bases from J, with 15 bases in between. This CDR3 is 15 amino acids long. Germline V lookup: CDR1 MNHEY, CDR2 SVGEGT. This clonotype originated in a young man who received the YFV17D yellow fever vaccine. The chain employs TRBV6-2 or TRBV6-3 and TRBJ1-2; maybe TRBD1 (6 bases). Sequencing used CD4+ T cells sorted from PBMCs, obtained around 45 days after the first yellow fever vaccination. Here the CDR3 reads CASSYPGHGMYGYTF. The CDR3 DNA sequence: TGTGCCAGCAGTTACCCGGGACATGGAATGTATGGCTACACCTTC.